One sample yielded the 21 T cell receptor beta chains listed below, sequenced in a study of T cell repertoires in ileal Crohn's disease. The protocol was immunoSEQ multiplex PCR, while the TCRdb copy is restricted to in-frame clones and leaves out a portion. The sample includes approximately 15,000 clones, 80% of them seen just once. The source material was ileal tissue. The receptors here all came from an adult with Crohn's disease.

This clone appeared a single time. J is TRBJ1-4 and V is TRBV18, with D possibly being TRBD1 (6 bases). Trimming took 1 base from V and 7 from J, leaving 10 bases between them. The CDR3 loop spans 14 amino acids. The germline CDR1 and CDR2 sequences are KGHSH and LQKENI. The CDR3 DNA sequence: TGTGCCAGCTCACCACGGACAGATTTTGAAAAACTGTTTTTT. Protein: CASSPRTDFEKLFF.

The rearrangement links TRBV5-1 to TRBJ1-1, with D tentatively TRBD1 (6 bases). The CDR3 spans 16 residues. Germline V gives CDR1 SGHRS, CDR2 YFSETQ. Between the trimmed V and J ends, which lost 5 bases and 0 bases, there was a span of 17 bases. The CDR3 DNA reads TGCGCCAGCAGGCCCGAAGCGACAGGAATGAACACTGAAGCTTTCTTT. Protein: CASRPEATGMNTEAFF.

The chain combines TRBV6-1 with TRBJ1-5, with 8 bases lining up with TRBD1. The CDR3 totals 15 residues. The germline V gene has CDR1 MNHNS and CDR2 SASEGT. V trimming: 6 bases; J trimming: 2 bases; junction bases outside the gene matches: 6. CDR3 amino acids: CASRDRELGNQPQHF. The CDR3 bases are TGTGCCAGCAGGGACAGGGAGTTGGGCAATCAGCCCCAGCATTTT.

V gene TRBV18 combines with J gene TRBJ2-7; 8 positions agree with TRBD1. The CDR3 has 14 residues. Trimming removed 4 bases from V and 3 bases from J; junction bases left unmatched: 5. CDR1 is KGHSH, CDR2 LQKENI, per germline. Here the CDR3 DNA reads TGTGCCAGCTCACTTAGACAGGGGTACTACGAGCAGTACTTC. The encoded protein is CASSLRQGYYEQYF.

This chain joins TRBV19 and TRBJ2-2; D might be TRBD1 (6 bases). Trimming stripped 6 bases from V and 5 bases from J, with 16 bases between. The germline gives CDR1 LNHDA, CDR2 SQIVND (reference sequence). The length of the CDR3 is 15 residues. The CDR3 here is CASRQQGIETGELFF. The CDR3 DNA is TGTGCCAGTAGACAACAGGGAATTGAAACCGGGGAGCTGTTTTTT.

The chain recombines TRBV7-9 with TRBJ2-7, with D maybe TRBD1 (5 bases). Germline CDR1 SEHNR, CDR2 FQNEAQ (reference sequence). CDR3 length equals 16 residues. V lost 4 bases and J 6 bases, leaving 22 bases between the germline ends. The CDR3 reads CASSSYHKGEAGEQYV. The CDR3 DNA sequence: TGTGCCAGCAGCTCGTACCATAAAGGGGAAGCAGGCGAGCAGTACGTC.

The rearrangement links TRBV5-4 to TRBJ1-2, with 8 bases that match TRBD1. Germline V gene lookup returns CDR1 SGHNT and CDR2 YYREEE (reference sequence). The ends lost 4 bases at V and 5 bases at J; junction bases unmatched: 13. The CDR3 runs 16 residues. The CDR3 here is CASSRPRTGYGYGYTF. In DNA form, the CDR3 reads TGTGCCAGCAGCCGACCCCGGACAGGGTACGGGTATGGCTACACCTTC.

The chain is built from TRBV5-1 and TRBJ1-5; D remains ambiguous. Germline loops: CDR1 SGHRS, CDR2 YFSETQ. The CDR3 length is 15 residues. V was cut by 0 bases and J by 0 bases, with 7 bases left in between. This chain's CDR3 is CASSLGTTSNQPQHF. Written as DNA, the CDR3 is TGCGCCAGCAGCTTGGGAACAACTAGCAATCAGCCCCAGCATTTT.

This chain joins TRBV29-1 and TRBJ2-1, with 12 bases aligning to TRBD1. The germline gives CDR1 SQVTM, CDR2 ANQGSEA. V lost 7 bases and J lost 8; bases outside the gene matches: 12. This CDR3 spans 15 amino acids. The CDR3 reads CSDKGWGQGAYEQFF. The CDR3, as DNA: TGCAGCGACAAGGGGTGGGGACAGGGGGCTTATGAGCAGTTCTTC.

This clone has only a few counts. The chain combines TRBV6-1 with TRBJ2-3; D perhaps matches TRBD2 (5 bases). Trimming shortened V by 8 bases and J by 0 bases, and 9 bases separated the two germline ends. This CDR3 has 13 amino acids. The V gene's germline CDR1 is MNHNS and CDR2 SASEGT. The CDR3 loop reads CASGRGSTDTQYF. CDR3 sequence (DNA): TGTGCCAGCGGGAGAGGTAGCACAGATACGCAGTATTTT.

This sequence joins TRBV20-1 and TRBJ1-1; tentatively, D is TRBD1 (6 bases). V was cut by 5 bases and J by 5 bases, with 9 bases left in between. The CDR3 spans 11 residues. Germline assignment: CDR1 DFQATT and CDR2 SNEGSKA (reference sequence). The CDR3 is CSALRGTEAFF. CDR3 DNA sequence: TGCAGTGCTTTAAGGGGGACTGAAGCTTTCTTT.

V gene TRBV2 combines with J gene TRBJ1-5; 7 nucleotides align to TRBD1. Per the germline V gene, CDR1 is SNHLY and CDR2 is FYNNEI. J lost 1 base, V lost 5 bases, and 5 bases had no gene match. CDR3 length: 15 amino acids. CDR3 protein: CASSKGTASNQPQHF. DNA of the CDR3: TGTGCCAGCAGTAAAGGGACAGCAAGCAATCAGCCCCAGCATTTT.

The chain recombines TRBV5-1 with TRBJ2-1; 14 bases line up with TRBD2. Germline loops: CDR1 SGHRS, CDR2 YFSETQ. Unmatched junction bases numbered 9, after V lost 4 bases and J lost 9 bases. This CDR3 is 16 amino acids long. The CDR3: CASSPKAGLAGVEQFF. DNA of the CDR3: TGCGCCAGCAGCCCCAAGGCGGGACTAGCGGGAGTTGAGCAGTTCTTC.

The J gene is TRBJ1-2, the V gene TRBV7-9, with 12 bases matching TRBD1. The CDR3 covers 15 residues. Losses at the gene ends were 1 base for V and 7 bases for J; bases not matched to a gene: 4. The germline CDR1 and CDR2 sequences are SEHNR and FQNEAQ (reference sequence). This CDR3 is CASSLGGTGGSGYTF. CDR3 nucleotides: TGTGCCAGCAGCTTAGGCGGGACAGGGGGCAGTGGCTACACCTTC.

This clone was picked up a small number of times. The V call is TRBV5-4, the J call TRBJ2-3, with TRBD1 matching over 10 bases. The V and J ends lost 5 bases and 8 bases, in that order; junction bases with no gene match: 11. This CDR3 is built from 15 residues. In germline, CDR1 is SGHNT, CDR2 YYREEE (reference sequence). The CDR3 is CASRSTGTGDGTQYF. CDR3 sequence (DNA): TGTGCCAGCAGATCTACCGGGACAGGGGATGGTACGCAGTATTTT.

The rearrangement links TRBV27 to TRBJ1-5; weak D call: TRBD1 (6 bases). The germline CDR1 and CDR2 sequences are MNHEY and SMNVEV (reference sequence). This CDR3 is built from 13 residues. The V and J ends lost 5 bases and 6 bases respectively, with 11 bases between them. CDR3 coding DNA: TGTGCCAGCAGTAGGCAGGGGAGTCAGCCCCAGCATTTT. The encoded protein is CASSRQGSQPQHF.

V usage is TRBV5-4 and J usage is TRBJ2-2; no definite D call. V was pared by 2 bases and J by 5 bases, with 7 bases between. The CDR3 is made up of 13 amino acids. Germline V gives CDR1 SGHNT, CDR2 YYREEE (reference sequence). Here the CDR3 DNA reads TGTGCCAGCAGCTTTCAGTCGACCGGGGAGCTGTTTTTT. Translated, it gives CASSFQSTGELFF.

The CDR3 sequence is CASSAKGQGVTGELFF. CDR3 in DNA: TGTGCCAGCAGCGCCAAGGGACAGGGGGTCACCGGGGAGCTGTTTTTT. V usage is TRBV5-4 and J usage is TRBJ2-2; 11 nucleotides align to TRBD1. This CDR3 has 16 residues. V was pared by 4 bases and J by 4 bases, with 6 bases of the junction left unmatched. Germline loops: CDR1 SGHNT, CDR2 YYREEE (reference sequence).

The rearrangement joins TRBV5-6 to TRBJ1-2; D perhaps matches TRBD1 (5 bases). The germline gives CDR1 SGHDT, CDR2 YYEEEE. This CDR3 comprises 15 residues. V lost 2 bases and J lost 6, with 17 bases in between. CDR3: CASSLTAMGLDGYTF. CDR3 bases: TGTGCCAGCAGCTTAACAGCAATGGGACTCGATGGCTACACCTTC.

J is TRBJ1-3 and V is TRBV6-5, with D unclear. This CDR3 spans 14 amino acids. Germline CDR1 is MNHEY and CDR2 is SVGAGI. The V end was cut by 0 bases, the J end by 8 bases, with 11 bases between. The CDR3 here is CASSYSVSGDTIYF. The CDR3 DNA reads as TGTGCCAGCAGTTACTCGGTCAGCGGGGACACCATATATTTT.

This clone was detected only once. The V call is TRBV2, the J call TRBJ1-1; D possibly corresponds to TRBD1 (5 bases). Trimming stripped 4 bases from V and 11 bases from J, with 17 bases between. This CDR3 is 13 amino acids long. Germline CDR1 is SNHLY and CDR2 is FYNNEI. In DNA form, the CDR3 reads TGTGCCAGCAGTGGGGGGGGAGTTGATTCGGCTTTCTTT. Residues: CASSGGGVDSAFF.